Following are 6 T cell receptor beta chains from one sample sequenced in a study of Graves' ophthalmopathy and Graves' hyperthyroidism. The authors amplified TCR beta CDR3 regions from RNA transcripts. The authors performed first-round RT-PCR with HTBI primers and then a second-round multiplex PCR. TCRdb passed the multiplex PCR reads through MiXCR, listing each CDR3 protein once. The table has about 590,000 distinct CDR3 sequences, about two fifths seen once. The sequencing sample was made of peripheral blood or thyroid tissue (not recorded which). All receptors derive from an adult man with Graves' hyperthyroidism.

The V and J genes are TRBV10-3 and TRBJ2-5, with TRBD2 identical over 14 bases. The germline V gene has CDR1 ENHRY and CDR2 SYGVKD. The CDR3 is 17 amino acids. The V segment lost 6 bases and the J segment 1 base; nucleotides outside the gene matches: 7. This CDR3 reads CAIREGLAGGLQETQYF. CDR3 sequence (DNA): TGTGCCATCAGGGAAGGACTAGCGGGGGGCCTCCAAGAGACCCAGTACTTC.

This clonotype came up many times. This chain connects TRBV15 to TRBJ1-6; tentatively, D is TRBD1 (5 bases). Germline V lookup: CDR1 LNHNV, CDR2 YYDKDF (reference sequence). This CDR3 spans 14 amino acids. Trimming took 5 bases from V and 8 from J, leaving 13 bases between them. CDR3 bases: TGTGCCACCAGCCGAACCAGCAGGGATTCACCCCTCCACTTT. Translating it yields CATSRTSRDSPLHF. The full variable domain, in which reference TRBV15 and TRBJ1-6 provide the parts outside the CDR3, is DAMVIQNPRYQVTQFGKPVTLSCSQTLNHNVMYWYQQKSSQAPKLLFHYYDKDFNNEADTPDNFQSRRPNTSFCFLDIRSPGLGDTAMYLCATSRTSRDSPLHFGNGTRLTVT.

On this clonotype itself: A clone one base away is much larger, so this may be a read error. CDR3 protein: CASSFPTRNTGGLFF. CDR3 in DNA: TGTGCCAGCAGCTTCCCGACTCGAAACACCGGGGGGCTGTTTTTT. The chain carries TRBV7-2 and TRBJ2-2, with TRBD2 as a possible D gene (6 bases). The V gene's germline CDR1 is SGHTA and CDR2 FQGNSA. The length of the CDR3 is 15 residues.

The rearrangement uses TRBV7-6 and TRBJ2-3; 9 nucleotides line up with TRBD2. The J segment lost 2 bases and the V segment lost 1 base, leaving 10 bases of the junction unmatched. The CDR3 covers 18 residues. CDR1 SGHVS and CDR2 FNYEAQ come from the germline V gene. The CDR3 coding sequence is TGTGCCAGCAGCTTAGAGGGGAGGACTAGCGTTTCCACAGATACGCAGTATTTT. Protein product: CASSLEGRTSVSTDTQYF.

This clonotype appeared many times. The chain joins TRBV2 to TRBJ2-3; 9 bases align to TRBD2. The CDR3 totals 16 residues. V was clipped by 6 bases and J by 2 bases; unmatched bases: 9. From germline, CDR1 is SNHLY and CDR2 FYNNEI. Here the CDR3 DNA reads TGTGCCAGCAGGGAGGCTAGCGGGGATACCACAGATACGCAGTATTTT. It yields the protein CASREASGDTTDTQYF.

This chain's CDR3 is CASSQQGLANYEQYF. As DNA, the CDR3 is TGTGCCAGCAGCCAACAGGGACTAGCCAACTACGAGCAGTACTTC. The chain employs TRBV11-2 and TRBJ2-7; TRBD2 matches at 9 bases. Germline CDR1 reads SGHAT; CDR2 reads FQNNGV. The CDR3 is made up of 15 amino acids. Trimming at V came to 5 bases and at J to 3 bases, leaving 8 bases not matched to a gene.